The rows below give T cell receptor beta chains drawn from one sample of a study of blood T cell repertoires in COVID-19. The data were produced by immunoSEQ multiplex PCR, yet TCRdb's version contains in-frame clones alone and is incomplete. In the table there are about 300,000 clones, 75% to 95% of which are singletons. Sequencing used PBMCs or T cells enriched from blood (not recorded which). These TCRs come from a woman under 40 who had recovered from COVID-19. The CDR3 runs from the conserved cysteine through the conserved F or W. The order of the fields is clone size, D gene, V gene, J gene, CDR3 DNA, CDR3 protein. D genes are given only for firm matches. Some rows mark clone size as missing; the rest say once, few, many or name a class of expanded clone.

>-|TRBD1|TRBV29-1|TRBJ1-1
TGCAGCGTTGGGGGACAGGTAATTGAAGCTTTCTTT
CSVGGQVIEAFF
>-|TRBD2|TRBV18|TRBJ2-6
TGTGCCAGCTCACCTGGGAGGGAACTCTCTGGGGCCAACGTCCTGACTTTC
CASSPGRELSGANVLTF
>-|-|TRBV4-3|TRBJ2-1
TGCGCCAGCAGCCAAGAAGGCAGGGGGGCACCCAATGAGCAGTTCTTC
CASSQEGRGAPNEQFF
>-|TRBD1|TRBV19|TRBJ2-2
TGTGCCAGTAGTATTCCGGGACAGGGGAACACCGGGGAGCTGTTTTTT
CASSIPGQGNTGELFF
>-|-|TRBV9|TRBJ2-1
TGTGCCAGCAGCGGGAGCGGAAAACTACATAATGAGCAGTTCTTC
CASSGSGKLHNEQFF
>-|-|TRBV7-6|TRBJ2-3
TGTGCCAGCAGCTTAAACCGGGATCCTAGCACAGATACGCAGTATTTT
CASSLNRDPSTDTQYF
>-|-|TRBV5-4|TRBJ2-2
TGTGCCAGCAGCTTGGAACGCGGGCCGAACACCGGGGAGCTGTTTTTT
CASSLERGPNTGELFF
>once|-|TRBV29-1|TRBJ2-3
TGCAGCGTTAGGACAGAAAGCACAGATACGCAGTATTTT
CSVRTESTDTQYF
>-|-|TRBV6-5|TRBJ2-2
TGTGCCAGCAGTCAAATACAGGGAAGAACCGGGGAGCTGTTTTTT
CASSQIQGRTGELFF
>-|-|TRBV5-5|TRBJ2-2
TGTGCCAGCAGCTTAAGTCCACCACCGGGTGCCGGGGAGCTGTTTTTT
CASSLSPPPGAGELFF
>-|-|TRBV5-1|TRBJ1-2
TGCGCCAGCAGCTTGGCAGGGGCGCATGGCTACACCTTC
CASSLAGAHGYTF
>-|-|TRBV5-1|TRBJ2-3
TGCGCCAGCAGCTTGGTAGTCGGGACTAGCACAGATACGCAGTATTTT
CASSLVVGTSTDTQYF
>once|-|TRBV5-1|TRBJ2-5
TGCGCCAGCAGCTCAGCCGGAGGGCAAGAAGAGACCCAGTACTTC
CASSSAGGQEETQYF
>-|TRBD2|TRBV10-2|TRBJ2-2
TGCGCCAGCAGTTCCTCCGGACTAGCGGGAGGGATAAACACCGGGGAGCTGTTTTTT
CASSSSGLAGGINTGELFF
>-|TRBD1|TRBV6-1|TRBJ2-3
TGTGCCAGCAGTGCTACTTCGGGACAGCCAGGGTGGGGAGAAACGCAGTATTTT
CASSATSGQPGWGETQYF
>-|TRBD1|TRBV3-1/TRBV3-2|TRBJ1-6
TGTGCCAGCAGCCAAGGTCGGACAGGGGCAAGCTCCTATAATTCACCCCTCCACTTT
CASSQGRTGASSYNSPLHF
>-|-|TRBV25-1|TRBJ2-1
TGTGCCAGCAGTCACGCTAGCTCCTACAATGAGCAGTTCTTC
CASSHASSYNEQFF
>-|-|TRBV6-1|TRBJ2-7
TGTGCCAGCAGTGAAGGATGGGGGCTAGCGGTTACCTACGAGCAGTACTTC
CASSEGWGLAVTYEQYF
>-|TRBD1|TRBV30|TRBJ1-4
TGTGCCTGGAGTGCCGGGACAGGTCCTAATGAAAAACTGTTTTTT
CAWSAGTGPNEKLFF
>-|TRBD1|TRBV5-5|TRBJ2-5
TGTGCCAGCAGCCGTGGATGGGACAGGGGGCAAGAGACCCAGTACTTC
CASSRGWDRGQETQYF
>-|-|TRBV6-5|TRBJ1-2
TGTGCCAGCAGTTCACCATACTCCGGGACACCCTATGGCTACACCTTC
CASSSPYSGTPYGYTF
>-|TRBD2|TRBV7-9|TRBJ2-5
TGTGCCAGCAGCAAGAGCGGGATGGAAGAGACCCAGTACTTC
CASSKSGMEETQYF
>-|TRBD1|TRBV7-9|TRBJ2-5
TGTGCCAGCAGCCCTCAGGGGGCGCGAGAGACCCAGTACTTC
CASSPQGARETQYF